One and the same sample provided the 21 T cell receptor beta chains below, sequenced in a study of blood T cells in healthy people across ages. The authors ran a second PCR of roughly 6 to 12 cycles using a sample-barcoded 5' primer and a J-beta primer mix. MiXCR, applied by TCRdb to the 5' RACE reads, yields one record per CDR3 protein. The sample has roughly 800,000 distinct CDR3 sequences, 55% to 70% seen once; the top ten hold around 22%. Sample: blood. The receptors stem from a man aged 25 to 45 in good health.

J is TRBJ2-5 and V is TRBV29-1; D gene uncertain. The CDR3 extends over 10 amino acids. Germline V CDR1 and CDR2: SQVTM, ANQGSEA. V gave up 5 bases and J gave up 5 bases, with 6 bases separating them. The CDR3 spells CSVRRETQYF. CDR3 nucleotides: TGCAGCGTTAGACGGGAGACCCAGTACTTC.

This clonotype was detected a few times. V is TRBV20-1 and J is TRBJ2-7; 10 bases line up with TRBD1. J was trimmed by 9 bases and V by 4 bases; bases with no gene match: 9. Germline V lookup: CDR1 DFQATT, CDR2 SNEGSKA (reference sequence). This CDR3 is 13 amino acids long. DNA of the CDR3: TGCAGTGCTACCCAGCCGGGACAGGGGTTGCAGTACTTC. This codes for CSATQPGQGLQYF.

The chain has TRBV20-1 and TRBJ2-7; D remains ambiguous. The CDR3 loop spans 12 amino acids. In germline, CDR1 is DFQATT, CDR2 SNEGSKA (reference sequence). The V end was cut by 5 bases, the J end by 0 bases, with 8 bases between. The DNA for the CDR3 is TGCAGTGCTCAGGCGGACTCCTACGAGCAGTACTTC. It encodes CSAQADSYEQYF.

This clonotype was recorded a few times. The chain employs TRBV13 and TRBJ2-1; the match to TRBD2 covers 13 bases. Germline CDR1 and CDR2: PRHDT and FYEKMQ (reference sequence). Germline trimming cut 1 base from V and 4 bases from J; bases unmatched to any gene: 4. The CDR3 length is 17 residues. In nucleotides, the CDR3 is TGTGCCAGCAGCTTAGCCACTAGCGGGAGGGCATACAATGAGCAGTTCTTC. It specifies CASSLATSGRAYNEQFF.

V gene TRBV5-1 combines with J gene TRBJ2-7, with 7 nucleotides matching TRBD1. Trimming cost V 3 bases and J 2 bases; bases outside gene matches: 8. Germline CDR1 reads SGHRS; CDR2 reads YFSETQ. This CDR3 spans 15 amino acids. The CDR3 bases are TGCGCCAGCAGCTGGGACCTCAGGGGGACCTACGAGCAGTACTTC. This encodes CASSWDLRGTYEQYF.

The chain carries TRBV29-1 and TRBJ2-1, with a tentative D call TRBD2 (5 bases). Germline CDR1 and CDR2: SQVTM and ANQGSEA. V lost 2 bases and J 10 bases, leaving 21 bases between the germline ends. The length of the CDR3 is 15 residues. The CDR3 is CSVEKGTDRSGEQFF. The CDR3 region has the DNA TGCAGCGTTGAAAAGGGTACGGACCGTTCGGGAGAGCAGTTCTTC.

The table lists this clonotype with many counts. The V and J genes are TRBV7-7 and TRBJ2-5; unclear D gene. The CDR3 has 13 residues. CDR1 is SSHAT, CDR2 FNYEAQ, per germline (reference sequence). V was shortened by 5 bases and J by 3 bases, with 10 bases between the two germline ends. CDR3 bases: TGTGCCAGCAGCGTAGTATGGGAAGAGACCCAGTACTTC. It specifies CASSVVWEETQYF.

This clonotype showed up just a few times. V and J are TRBV15 and TRBJ2-3, with 7 bases lining up with TRBD1. V was clipped by 3 bases and J by 5 bases; unmatched bases: 8. Per germline, CDR1 LNHNV and CDR2 YYDKDF (reference sequence). The CDR3 is made up of 15 amino acids. This CDR3 reads CATSSAGTEKDTQYF. CDR3 nucleotide sequence: TGTGCCACCAGCAGCGCCGGGACAGAGAAAGATACGCAGTATTTT.

This chain connects TRBV5-1 to TRBJ2-7; D may correspond to TRBD1 or TRBD2 (5 bases each). V lost 0 bases, J lost 7 bases, and 11 bases lay in between. This CDR3 is 13 amino acids long. Germline-derived CDR1 and CDR2 are SGHRS and YFSETQ. The CDR3: CASSLELAGEQYF. Here the CDR3 DNA reads TGCGCCAGCAGCTTGGAGCTAGCAGGGGAGCAGTACTTC.

This sequence joins TRBV2 and TRBJ1-1; D is undetermined. This CDR3 comprises 14 residues. Germline CDR1 and CDR2: SNHLY and FYNNEI. The germline V and J ends were trimmed by 7 bases and 6 bases, with 18 bases remaining between them. The DNA for the CDR3 is TGTGCCAGCACTTCTGCTCCTTACGGTGCTGAAGCTTTCTTT. Translated, it gives CASTSAPYGAEAFF.

V usage is TRBV27 and J usage is TRBJ2-1, with D perhaps given as TRBD1 or TRBD2 (5 bases each). The germline V gene encodes CDR1 MNHEY and CDR2 SMNVEV (reference sequence). This CDR3 region has 14 residues. The V and J ends lost 5 bases and 2 bases respectively, with 10 bases between them. In DNA, the CDR3 is TGTGCCAGCAGTGCACCGGGACCCTACAATGAGCAGTTCTTC. Residues: CASSAPGPYNEQFF.

The gene calls are TRBV4-2 and TRBJ2-1, with TRBD2 matching 8 bases. Trimming cost V 7 bases and J 8 bases; bases outside gene matches: 13. From germline, CDR1 is LGHNA and CDR2 YNFKEQ. The CDR3 extends over 15 amino acids. CDR3 sequence (DNA): TGTGCCAGCAAAACAACGGGGGGGCATATCGATGAGCAGTTCTTC. It yields the protein CASKTTGGHIDEQFF.

This chain connects TRBV20-1 to TRBJ1-5; TRBD1 is a possible D gene (5 bases). Trimming removed 6 bases from V and 2 bases from J, with 17 bases in between. The germline V gene encodes CDR1 DFQATT and CDR2 SNEGSKA (reference sequence). This CDR3 comprises 15 residues. CDR3 in DNA: TGCAGTGCCCAGAGCGGGGGAACGGGCAATCAGCCCCAGCATTTT. It yields the protein CSAQSGGTGNQPQHF.

V is TRBV27 and J is TRBJ2-7; D might be TRBD1 (5 bases). Trimming removed 7 bases at V and 1 base at J, with 11 bases between. CDR1 and CDR2 (germline): MNHEY, SMNVEV (reference sequence). CDR3 length: 13 amino acids. The CDR3 DNA is TGTGCCAGCATTCCCAGGGATTCCTACGAGCAGTACTTC. Amino acids: CASIPRDSYEQYF.

The chain recombines TRBV6-6 with TRBJ1-2; TRBD1 aligns across 7 bases. The J segment lost 3 bases and the V segment lost 4 bases, leaving 8 bases of the junction unmatched. The CDR3 contains 15 residues. Looked up from germline, CDR1 is MNHNY and CDR2 is SVGAGI (reference sequence). CDR3 loop: CASSSSPGQHYGYTF. The CDR3 DNA reads as TGTGCCAGCAGTTCGTCACCGGGACAGCACTATGGCTACACCTTC.

V usage is TRBV4-1 and J usage is TRBJ2-5; TRBD1 might be the D (5 bases). CDR1 and CDR2 from the germline V gene are MGHRA and YSYEKL. Trimming removed 2 bases from V and 2 bases from J, with 12 bases in between. The CDR3 runs 15 residues. This CDR3 is CASSQPLGEQETQYF. The DNA for the CDR3 is TGCGCCAGCAGCCAACCCCTAGGGGAACAAGAGACCCAGTACTTC.

The gene calls are TRBV7-2 and TRBJ2-7, with 10 bases that match TRBD1. V dropped 3 bases and J dropped 8; count of bases not matched to a gene: 7. Germline-derived CDR1 and CDR2 are SGHTA and FQGNSA. The CDR3 has 14 amino acids. The DNA for the CDR3 is TGTGCCAGCAGCTTTCGTGGACAGGGGGACAAGCAGTACTTC. Translated, it gives CASSFRGQGDKQYF. The variable domain in full, completed from reference TRBV7-2 and TRBJ2-7, reads GAGVSQSPSNKVTEKGKDVELRCDPISGHTALYWYRQSLGQGLEFLIYFQGNSAPDKSGLPSDRFSAERTGGSVSTLTIQRTQQEDSAVYLCASSFRGQGDKQYFGPGTRLTVT.

There are a few counts of this clonotype. The J gene is TRBJ1-6, the V gene TRBV28, with a possible D match to TRBD1 (5 bases). Trimming stripped 6 bases from V and 9 bases from J, with 15 bases between. Germline-derived CDR1 and CDR2 are MDHEN and SYDVKM. CDR3 size: 14 residues. CDR3 region: CASSVGRASSPLHF. The DNA of the CDR3 is TGTGCCAGCAGCGTCGGCAGGGCGAGTTCACCCCTCCACTTT.

V gene TRBV20-1 combines with J gene TRBJ2-5; TRBD1 aligns across 7 bases. The length of the CDR3 is 14 residues. The V segment lost 3 bases and the J segment 2 bases; nucleotides outside the gene matches: 6. Germline V gene data show CDR1 as DFQATT and CDR2 as SNEGSKA (reference sequence). The CDR3, as DNA: TGCAGTGCTAGGGGATTGGGACAGCAAGAGACCCAGTACTTC. This translates into CSARGLGQQETQYF.

V usage is TRBV5-1 and J usage is TRBJ2-5, with D perhaps TRBD2 (6 bases). The germline V gene encodes CDR1 SGHRS and CDR2 YFSETQ. The V gene lost 2 bases and the J gene lost 10 bases, with 18 bases spanning the gap. The CDR3 covers 14 residues. CDR3 sequence: CASSLDAPPGDQYF. The CDR3 DNA reads as TGCGCCAGCAGCTTAGACGCTCCCCCGGGGGACCAGTACTTC.

The table lists this clonotype with a count of one. V gene TRBV20-1 combines with J gene TRBJ1-6, with a possible D match to TRBD1 (5 bases). CDR3 length: 15 residues. CDR1 and CDR2 (germline): DFQATT, SNEGSKA (reference sequence). Between the trimmed V and J ends, which lost 8 bases and 9 bases, there was a span of 23 bases. CDR3 DNA sequence: TGCAGTTCCCTGGTCGGGGGGGTATTACGTTCACCCCTCCACTTT. This codes for CSSLVGGVLRSPLHF.